The 26 T cell receptor beta chains given below trace back to one sample, sequenced in a study of blood T cell repertoires in COVID-19. TCRdb keeps only in-frame clones here, not all; method: immunoSEQ multiplex PCR. Of over 100,000 clones listed, around nine tenths are singletons. The material sequenced was peripheral blood. The receptors originated from a man between 35 and 55 years old with acute or convalescent COVID-19.

The gene calls are TRBV10-3 and TRBJ1-1; unclear D gene. Trimming removed 8 bases from V and 1 base from J, with 14 bases in between. The CDR3 loop spans 14 amino acids. Germline V gene data show CDR1 as ENHRY and CDR2 as SYGVKD. Here the CDR3 reads CAIRTYIENTEAFF. Written as DNA, the CDR3 is TGTGCCATCCGGACTTACATAGAGAACACTGAAGCTTTCTTT.

The sample holds a few counts of this clone. CDR3 amino acids: CASSHGTSGSYNEQFF. CDR3 sequence (DNA): TGTGCCAGCTCGCACGGGACTAGCGGGAGTTACAATGAGCAGTTCTTC. The rearrangement links TRBV18 to TRBJ2-1; 14 nucleotides line up with TRBD2. V lost 6 bases to trimming and J lost 4 bases; unmatched junction nucleotides: 5. Looked up from germline, CDR1 is KGHSH and CDR2 is LQKENI. The CDR3 is made up of 16 amino acids.

This clone was detected once. The chain recombines TRBV24-1 with TRBJ2-2; 9 nucleotides match TRBD2. The V and J ends lost 7 bases and 3 bases, in that order; junction bases with no gene match: 8. The germline CDR1 and CDR2 sequences are KGHDR and SFDVKD. CDR3 size: 16 residues. CDR3 amino acids: CATRAGGGVYTGELFF. The CDR3 DNA reads TGTGCCACCAGGGCGGGCGGGGGGGTCTACACCGGGGAGCTGTTTTTT.

This clone was seen a single time. The chain couples TRBV19 to TRBJ2-5; 9 bases align to TRBD1. This CDR3 spans 11 amino acids. CDR1 and CDR2 from the germline V gene are LNHDA and SQIVND (reference sequence). V lost 11 bases to trimming and J lost 6 bases; unmatched junction nucleotides: 4. The CDR3 reads CAAGQGKTQYF. CDR3 coding DNA: TGTGCCGCCGGACAGGGGAAGACCCAGTACTTC.

This clone came up once. V and J are TRBV6-5 and TRBJ1-1; 7 bases align to TRBD1. The J segment lost 3 bases and the V segment lost 9 bases, leaving 7 bases of the junction unmatched. The CDR3 consists of 13 residues. Per germline, CDR1 MNHEY and CDR2 SVGAGI. This CDR3 is CASNRGRDTEAFF. Written as DNA, the CDR3 is TGTGCCAGTAACAGGGGTAGGGACACTGAAGCTTTCTTT.

The V and J genes are TRBV23-1 and TRBJ1-5; D may be TRBD1 (5 bases). TRBV23-1 belongs to the ORF category, with a function that is uncertain. Trimming cost V 2 bases and J 4 bases, with 9 bases left between them. The CDR3 runs 14 residues. The CDR3 nucleotides are TGCGCCAGCAGTCAAAAACAGGAAAATCAGCCCCAGCATTTT. Amino acids: CASSQKQENQPQHF.

This clone was recorded once. This chain uses TRBV27 with TRBJ2-3; TRBD2 matches 16 bases. The trim removed 6 bases at V and 3 bases at J, leaving 15 bases unmatched. Germline CDR1 is MNHEY and CDR2 is SMNVEV (reference sequence). The CDR3 runs 20 residues. This CDR3 is CASRPKTGTSGRVGTDTQYF. The CDR3 bases are TGTGCCAGCAGGCCCAAAACCGGGACTAGCGGGAGGGTCGGTACAGATACGCAGTATTTT.

The rearrangement joins TRBV2 to TRBJ2-1; TRBD2 matches at 9 bases. Trimming removed 6 bases from V and 13 bases from J; junction bases left unmatched: 7. The CDR3 covers 12 residues. Germline CDR1 is SNHLY and CDR2 is FYNNEI. CDR3 region: CASRARLAAQFF. The CDR3 DNA reads TGTGCCAGCAGGGCCCGACTAGCGGCCCAGTTCTTC.

In its sample, this clone was seen once. The gene calls are TRBV6-6 and TRBJ2-6; 10 bases align to TRBD1. Germline loops: CDR1 MNHNY, CDR2 SVGAGI (reference sequence). This CDR3 spans 17 amino acids. V shed 5 bases and J 2 bases; nucleotides not matched to a gene: 6. This chain's CDR3 is CASSPTGGRTGANVLTF. In DNA, the CDR3 is TGTGCCAGCAGTCCGACAGGGGGCAGGACTGGGGCCAACGTCCTGACTTTC.

Remarks on this clone: Within the sample, other DNA sequences also encode this same CDR3. The rearrangement links TRBV19 to TRBJ1-1; perhaps TRBD1 as D (6 bases). The CDR3 length is 14 residues. The germline gives CDR1 LNHDA, CDR2 SQIVND (reference sequence). V dropped 5 bases and J dropped 0 bases, with 10 bases sitting between them. For the CDR3, the DNA is TGTGCCAGTAGTCCCCAGGGGATGAACACTGAAGCTTTCTTT. Its translation: CASSPQGMNTEAFF.

The chain carries TRBV18 and TRBJ2-5; 7 bases fit TRBD1. The CDR3 extends over 16 amino acids. Germline V gene data show CDR1 as KGHSH and CDR2 as LQKENI. Trimming took 2 bases from V and 1 from J; bases not matched to a gene: 7. The CDR3, as DNA: TGTGCCAGCTCACCATCCGGGACAGCAAGCCAAGAGACCCAGTACTTC. Protein: CASSPSGTASQETQYF.

The rearrangement links TRBV2 to TRBJ2-7, with 10 positions matching TRBD1. V trimming: 6 bases; J trimming: 5 bases; junction bases outside the gene matches: 7. The CDR3 sequence is 14 residues long. Germline assignment: CDR1 SNHLY and CDR2 FYNNEI. CDR3 region: CASSLRTGGDEQYF. In DNA, the CDR3 is TGTGCCAGCAGCCTGCGGACAGGGGGTGACGAGCAGTACTTC.

This chain links TRBV5-5 with TRBJ1-1; D uncertain. Germline CDR1 and CDR2: SGHKS and YYEKEE (reference sequence). This CDR3 comprises 12 residues. Trimming shortened V by 4 bases and J by 6 bases, and 10 bases separated the two germline ends. This chain's CDR3 is CASSLRTAEAFF. CDR3 coding DNA: TGTGCCAGCAGCCTCAGAACAGCTGAAGCTTTCTTT.

The CDR3 DNA is TGTGCCTGGAGCGCAGTGACAGGCTCCATGAACACTGAAGCTTTCTTT. Residues: CAWSAVTGSMNTEAFF. The chain has TRBV30 and TRBJ1-1; perhaps TRBD1 as D (6 bases). Between the trimmed V and J ends, which lost 3 bases and 0 bases, there was a span of 17 bases. The germline CDR1 and CDR2 sequences are GTSNPN and SVGIG (reference sequence). The CDR3 has 16 residues.

The chain combines TRBV7-2 with TRBJ2-7; 9 bases are shared with TRBD1. The CDR3 totals 13 residues. J was trimmed by 5 bases and V by 4 bases; bases with no gene match: 3. Germline V lookup: CDR1 SGHTA, CDR2 FQGNSA. CDR3 protein: CASSYGTGHEQYF. Here the CDR3 DNA reads TGTGCCAGCAGCTACGGGACAGGGCACGAGCAGTACTTC.

The chain joins TRBV7-9 to TRBJ1-1; 7 bases are a match to TRBD1. The trim removed 2 bases at V and 3 bases at J, leaving 3 bases unmatched. Germline CDR1 reads SEHNR; CDR2 reads FQNEAQ (reference sequence). The CDR3 is 14 residues long. CDR3 region: CASSLSRGDTEAFF. The CDR3 DNA sequence: TGTGCCAGCAGCTTATCCAGGGGGGACACTGAAGCTTTCTTT.

The chain uses TRBV19 and TRBJ1-5; TRBD1 aligns across 7 bases. CDR1 and CDR2 (germline): LNHDA, SQIVND (reference sequence). J lost 3 bases, V lost 6 bases, and 5 bases had no gene match. The CDR3 covers 14 residues. The CDR3 DNA reads TGTGCCAGTAGCCTAACAGGGGTCAATCAGCCCCAGCATTTT. This sequence encodes CASSLTGVNQPQHF.

This clone was seen only once. The CDR3 DNA reads as TGTGCCAGCAGCTCGTGGGCCGGGACAGGGGTTAAAAAACTGTTTTTT. It yields the protein CASSSWAGTGVKKLFF. The chain has TRBV7-8 and TRBJ1-4; TRBD1 matches at 10 bases. V gave up 4 bases and J gave up 9 bases; unmatched junction bases: 11. This CDR3 is 16 amino acids long. Germline assignment: CDR1 SGHVS and CDR2 FQNEAQ.

The chain links TRBV6-6 to TRBJ1-1, with 7 bases aligning to TRBD1. Trimming cost V 6 bases and J 5 bases; bases outside gene matches: 12. The CDR3 has 15 amino acids. CDR1 and CDR2 (germline): MNHNY, SVGAGI (reference sequence). CDR3 region: CASRAEGGFGTEAFF. DNA for the CDR3: TGTGCCAGCAGGGCAGAAGGGGGCTTTGGGACTGAAGCTTTCTTT.

J is TRBJ1-5 and V is TRBV4-1, with no clear D. CDR1 and CDR2 from the germline V gene are MGHRA and YSYEKL. Trimming stripped 1 base from V and 3 bases from J, with 10 bases between. The CDR3 is 15 residues long. This chain's CDR3 is CASSQVFLFNQPQHF. The CDR3 coding sequence is TGCGCCAGCAGCCAAGTGTTCTTATTCAATCAGCCCCAGCATTTT.

The rearrangement links TRBV29-1 to TRBJ2-7; 7 nucleotides align to TRBD2. The CDR3 runs 15 residues. J lost 3 bases, V lost 0 bases, and 8 bases had no gene match. CDR1 is SQVTM and CDR2 is ANQGSEA in the germline V gene. CDR3 coding DNA: TGCAGCGTTGAAGATCCCGCGGGGGTGAACTACGAGCAGTACTTC. This codes for CSVEDPAGVNYEQYF.

The rearrangement links TRBV5-1 to TRBJ2-5, with TRBD1 matching 8 bases. V trimming: 0 bases; J trimming: 4 bases; junction bases outside the gene matches: 8. The CDR3 has 16 amino acids. Germline V CDR1 and CDR2: SGHRS, YFSETQ. CDR3 residues: CASSLATGQAGETQYF. The CDR3 DNA is TGCGCCAGCAGCTTGGCCACGGGACAGGCGGGAGAGACCCAGTACTTC. Together with reference TRBV5-1 and TRBJ2-5, the CDR3 gives the full variable domain: KAGVTQTPRYLIKTRGQQVTLSCSPISGHRSVSWYQQTPGQGLQFLFEYFSETQRNKGNFPGRFSGRQFSNSRSEMNVSTLELGDSALYLCASSLATGQAGETQYFGPGTRLLVL.

This clone occurred once. This chain joins TRBV6-5 and TRBJ1-2; 11 positions match TRBD1. The V gene's germline CDR1 is MNHEY and CDR2 SVGAGI. The CDR3 runs to 14 residues. The V segment lost 6 bases and the J segment 3 bases; nucleotides outside the gene matches: 3. The CDR3, as DNA: TGTGCCAGCAGCCGGGACAGGGGGGACTATGGCTACACCTTC. Residues: CASSRDRGDYGYTF.

In its sample, this clone was seen once. CDR3 coding DNA: TGTGCCAGCAGTTTATCCCGGAGGGCTGGCTACACCTTC. It specifies CASSLSRRAGYTF. The V call is TRBV12-3 or TRBV12-4, the J call TRBJ1-2; D not certain. V was cut by 2 bases and J by 7 bases, with 11 bases left in between. This CDR3 comprises 13 residues.

J is TRBJ1-1 and V is TRBV27; D possibly corresponds to TRBD1 (5 bases). Trimming pared 3 bases from V and 0 bases from J, leaving 14 bases between. The CDR3 loop spans 16 amino acids. From germline, CDR1 is MNHEY and CDR2 SMNVEV (reference sequence). CDR3 sequence (DNA): TGTGCCAGCAGTTTTTTACAGGCGACCATGAACACTGAAGCTTTCTTT. It specifies CASSFLQATMNTEAFF.

The chain carries TRBV5-1 and TRBJ2-7, with 9 nucleotides matching TRBD1. V trimming: 4 bases; J trimming: 3 bases; junction bases outside the gene matches: 5. The germline gives CDR1 SGHRS, CDR2 YFSETQ. The CDR3 is made up of 14 amino acids. The CDR3 here is CASSHGTGNYEQYF. DNA for the CDR3: TGCGCCAGCAGCCACGGGACAGGGAACTACGAGCAGTACTTC.